The clone carrying this T cell receptor beta chain has a single count. Its specificity is not known. The data were taken from a study of cytomegalovirus exposure and HLA in healthy donors. Broader study findings: The finding came from a later analysis; first-cohort TCR clusters tended to co-occur in the roughly 120 validation repertoires.

Data came from immunoSEQ multiplex PCR; TCRdb stores just in-frame clones and leaves some out. The sample has 150,000 to 180,000 clones, roughly 90% seen once. From germline, CDR1 is GTSNPN and CDR2 SVGIG (reference sequence). J was trimmed by 2 bases and V by 7 bases; bases with no gene match: 3. This CDR3 has 13 amino acids. Sequenced: PBMCs. The clonotype comes from a man aged 18 to 35 in good health and CMV-seropositive. This chain connects TRBV30 to TRBJ1-5; 9 nucleotides line up with TRBD1. The CDR3 sequence is CASDRGGNQPQHF. The CDR3 DNA reads as TGTGCCTCGGACAGGGGCGGCAATCAGCCCCAGCATTTT.